This paragraph covers one TCR beta chain sequence. This entry belongs to a study of cytomegalovirus exposure and HLA in healthy donors. Whole-study context: Assignment to the Caucasian-associated ancestry cluster applied to around four fifths of the approximately 420 genotyped donors.

Per the germline V gene, CDR1 is SGHTA and CDR2 is FQGNSA. Trimming cost V 0 bases and J 7 bases, with 4 bases left between them. The CDR3 has 11 residues. The PCR had 60 Vbeta and 13 Jbeta primers. Libraries were prepared by immunoSEQ multiplex PCR; TCRdb keeps only in-frame clonotypes and omits some of them. The sample lists 150,000 to 200,000 clones, about 83% occurring once. The sequenced material came from PBMCs. This receptor was taken from a girl under 18 in good health and CMV-seropositive. This chain uses TRBV7-2 with TRBJ2-7, with D hard to call. In nucleotides, the CDR3 is TGTGCCAGCAGCTTAGCCAGGGAGCAGTACTTC. Its protein is CASSLAREQYF. Together with reference TRBV7-2 and TRBJ2-7, the CDR3 gives the full variable domain: GAGVSQSPSNKVTEKGKDVELRCDPISGHTALYWYRQSLGQGLEFLIYFQGNSAPDKSGLPSDRFSAERTGGSVSTLTIQRTQQEDSAVYLCASSLAREQYFGPGTRLTVT.